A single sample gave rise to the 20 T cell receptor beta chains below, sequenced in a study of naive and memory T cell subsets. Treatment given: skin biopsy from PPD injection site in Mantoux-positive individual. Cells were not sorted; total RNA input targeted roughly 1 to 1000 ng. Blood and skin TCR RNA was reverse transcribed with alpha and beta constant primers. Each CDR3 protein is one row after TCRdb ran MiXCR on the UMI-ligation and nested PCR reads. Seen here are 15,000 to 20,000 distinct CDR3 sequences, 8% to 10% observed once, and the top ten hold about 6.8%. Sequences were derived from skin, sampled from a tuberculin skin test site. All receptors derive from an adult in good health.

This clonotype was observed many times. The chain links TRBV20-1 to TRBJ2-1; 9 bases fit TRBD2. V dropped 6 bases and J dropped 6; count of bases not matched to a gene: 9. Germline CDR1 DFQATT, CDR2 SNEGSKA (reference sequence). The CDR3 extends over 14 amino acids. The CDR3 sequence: CSAARGRASNEQFF. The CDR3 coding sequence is TGCAGTGCCGCGCGCGGGAGGGCGTCCAATGAGCAGTTCTTC.

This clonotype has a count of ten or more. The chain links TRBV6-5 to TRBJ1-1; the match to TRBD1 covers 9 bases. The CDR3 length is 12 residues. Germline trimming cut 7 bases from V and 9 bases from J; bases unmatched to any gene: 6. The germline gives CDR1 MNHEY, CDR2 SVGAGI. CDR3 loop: CASTGGTGKAFF. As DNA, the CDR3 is TGTGCCAGCACCGGGGGGACAGGGAAAGCTTTCTTT.

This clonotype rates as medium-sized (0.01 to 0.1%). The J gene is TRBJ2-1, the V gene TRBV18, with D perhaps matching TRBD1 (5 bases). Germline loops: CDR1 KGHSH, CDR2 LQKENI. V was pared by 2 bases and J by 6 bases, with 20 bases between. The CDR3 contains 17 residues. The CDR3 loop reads CASSPGLGVTAGNEQFF. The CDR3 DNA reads TGTGCCAGCTCACCAGGTCTAGGGGTGACAGCTGGCAATGAGCAGTTCTTC.

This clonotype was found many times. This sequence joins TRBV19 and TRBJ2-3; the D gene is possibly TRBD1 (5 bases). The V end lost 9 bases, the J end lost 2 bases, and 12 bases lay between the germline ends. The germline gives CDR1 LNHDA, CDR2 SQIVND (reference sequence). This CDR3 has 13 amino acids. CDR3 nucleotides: TGTGCCAGCCAAGGGGTTATCACAGATACGCAGTATTTT. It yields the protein CASQGVITDTQYF.

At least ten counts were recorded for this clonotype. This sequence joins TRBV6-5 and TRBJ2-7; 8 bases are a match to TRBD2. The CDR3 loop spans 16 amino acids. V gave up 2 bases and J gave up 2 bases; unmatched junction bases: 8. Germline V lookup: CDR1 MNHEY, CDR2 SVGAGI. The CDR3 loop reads CASSYLRGGLPYEQYF. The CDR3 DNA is TGTGCCAGCAGTTACCTCCGGGGGGGGCTGCCCTACGAGCAGTACTTC.

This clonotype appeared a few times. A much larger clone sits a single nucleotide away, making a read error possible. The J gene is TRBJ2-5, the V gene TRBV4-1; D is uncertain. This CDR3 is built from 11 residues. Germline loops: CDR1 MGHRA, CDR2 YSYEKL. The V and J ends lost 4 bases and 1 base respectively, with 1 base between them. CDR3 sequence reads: CASSRQETQYF. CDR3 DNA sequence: TGCGCCAGCAGCCGCCAAGAGACCCAGTACTTC.

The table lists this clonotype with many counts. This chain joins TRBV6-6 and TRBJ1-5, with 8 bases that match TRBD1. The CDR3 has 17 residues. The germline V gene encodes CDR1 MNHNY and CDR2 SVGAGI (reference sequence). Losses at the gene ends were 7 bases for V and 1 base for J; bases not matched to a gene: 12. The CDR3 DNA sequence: TGTGCCAGCACCTATTCCCCAAGACAGGGGAGCAATCAGCCCCAGCATTTT. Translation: CASTYSPRQGSNQPQHF.

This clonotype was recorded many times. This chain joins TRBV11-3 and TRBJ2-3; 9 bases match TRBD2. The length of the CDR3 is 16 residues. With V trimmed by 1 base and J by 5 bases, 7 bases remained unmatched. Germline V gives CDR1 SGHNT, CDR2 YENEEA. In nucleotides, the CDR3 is TGTGCCAGCAGCTTAGGACAGCGGGAGGCGGTAGATACGCAGTATTTT. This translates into CASSLGQREAVDTQYF.

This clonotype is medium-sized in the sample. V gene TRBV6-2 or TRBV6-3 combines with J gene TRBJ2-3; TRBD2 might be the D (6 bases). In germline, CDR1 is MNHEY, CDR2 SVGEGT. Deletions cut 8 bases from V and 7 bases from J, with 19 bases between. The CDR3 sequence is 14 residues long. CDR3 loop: CASQLAANIYTQYF. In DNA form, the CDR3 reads TGTGCCAGCCAATTAGCGGCAAACATCTATACGCAGTATTTT.

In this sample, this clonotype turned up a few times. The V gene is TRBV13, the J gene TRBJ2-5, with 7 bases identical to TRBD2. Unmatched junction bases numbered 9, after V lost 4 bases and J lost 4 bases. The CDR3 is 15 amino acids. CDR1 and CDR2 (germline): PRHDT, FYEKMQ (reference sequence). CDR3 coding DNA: TGTGCCAGCAGCTCAGCCCTGGGGGGGAGAGAGACCCAGTACTTC. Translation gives CASSSALGGRETQYF.

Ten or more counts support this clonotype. CDR3 residues: CASRRLAGPPSEQYF. The CDR3 bases are TGTGCCAGCAGAAGACTAGCGGGACCCCCCTCCGAGCAGTACTTC. V gene TRBV2 combines with J gene TRBJ2-7; 11 bases are a match to TRBD2. This CDR3 spans 15 amino acids. CDR1 and CDR2 from the germline V gene are SNHLY and FYNNEI. Trimming removed 6 bases from V and 6 bases from J; junction bases left unmatched: 10.

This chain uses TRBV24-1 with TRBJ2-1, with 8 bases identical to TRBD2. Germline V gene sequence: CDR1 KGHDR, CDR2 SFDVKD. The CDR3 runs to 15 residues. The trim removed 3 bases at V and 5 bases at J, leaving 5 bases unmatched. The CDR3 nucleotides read TGTGCCACCAGTGATCGGGGGGGGCCCCACAATGAGCAGTTCTTC. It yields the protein CATSDRGGPHNEQFF.

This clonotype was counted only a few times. In DNA form, the CDR3 reads TGTGCCAGCAGCTGGGACAGGGGAAACACCGGGGAGCTGTTTTTT. It codes for CASSWDRGNTGELFF. The J gene is TRBJ2-2, the V gene TRBV27; 10 positions match TRBD1. This CDR3 has 15 residues. Germline CDR1 MNHEY, CDR2 SMNVEV (reference sequence). V lost 6 bases and J lost 2; bases outside the gene matches: 3.

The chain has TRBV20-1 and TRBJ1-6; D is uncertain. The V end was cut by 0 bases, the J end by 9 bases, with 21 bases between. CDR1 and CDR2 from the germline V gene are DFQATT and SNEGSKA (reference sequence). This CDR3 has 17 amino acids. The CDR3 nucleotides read TGCAGTGCTAGAGATTTTCGACTGGTGGTTTGGAGTTCACCCCTCCACTTT. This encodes CSARDFRLVVWSSPLHF.

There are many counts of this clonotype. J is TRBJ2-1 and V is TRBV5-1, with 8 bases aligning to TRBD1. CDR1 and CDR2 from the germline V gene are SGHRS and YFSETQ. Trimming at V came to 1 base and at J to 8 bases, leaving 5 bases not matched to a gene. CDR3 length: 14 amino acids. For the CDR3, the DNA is TGCGCCAGCAGCTTGCAGGGGGCCTGGGATGAGCAGTTCTTC. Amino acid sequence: CASSLQGAWDEQFF.

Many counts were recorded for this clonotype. CDR3 sequence reads: CSARDRGGYEQYF. CDR3 coding DNA: TGCAGTGCTAGGGACAGGGGAGGCTACGAGCAGTACTTC. This rearrangement joins TRBV20-1 to TRBJ2-7; 9 bases match TRBD1. Germline V gives CDR1 DFQATT, CDR2 SNEGSKA (reference sequence). The V gene end was trimmed by 3 bases and the J gene end by 3 bases; junction bases not matched to a gene: 3. The CDR3 contains 13 residues.

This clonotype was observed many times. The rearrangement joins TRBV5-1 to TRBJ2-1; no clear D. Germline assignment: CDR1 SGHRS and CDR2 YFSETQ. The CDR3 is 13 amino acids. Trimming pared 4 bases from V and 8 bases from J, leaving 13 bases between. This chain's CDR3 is CASSLQALDEQFF. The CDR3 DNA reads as TGCGCCAGCAGCCTCCAGGCTCTGGATGAGCAGTTCTTC.

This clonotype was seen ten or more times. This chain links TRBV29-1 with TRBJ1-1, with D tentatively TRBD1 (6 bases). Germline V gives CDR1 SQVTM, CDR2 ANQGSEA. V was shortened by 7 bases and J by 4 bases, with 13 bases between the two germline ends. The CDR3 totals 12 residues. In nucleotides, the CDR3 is TGCAGCGCAGTGAGGGGGGCCACTGAAGCTTTCTTT. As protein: CSAVRGATEAFF.

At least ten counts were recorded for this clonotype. CDR3 amino acids: CASCEQGTDTQYF. CDR3 DNA sequence: TGTGCCAGCTGCGAGCAAGGCACAGATACGCAGTATTTT. The chain couples TRBV6-1 to TRBJ2-3; the D is unclear. The CDR3 extends over 13 amino acids. Germline values: CDR1 MNHNS, CDR2 SASEGT. Trimming stripped 8 bases from V and 1 base from J, with 10 bases between.

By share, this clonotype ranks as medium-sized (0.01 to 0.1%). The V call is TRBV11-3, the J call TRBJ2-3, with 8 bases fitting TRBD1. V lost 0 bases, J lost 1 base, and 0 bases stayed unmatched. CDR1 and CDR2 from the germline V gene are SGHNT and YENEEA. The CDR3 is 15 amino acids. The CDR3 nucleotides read TGTGCCAGCAGCTTAGAGGGACAGGGCACAGATACGCAGTATTTT. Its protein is CASSLEGQGTDTQYF.